The 25 T cell receptor beta chains in this list originate from one sample, sequenced in a study of blood T cell repertoires in COVID-19. Profiled with immunoSEQ multiplex PCR; TCRdb holds only in-frame clones, not every one. The data contain about 56,000 clones, about four fifths of them singletons. The sequenced sample was peripheral blood. The receptors come from an elderly woman with acute or convalescent COVID-19.

This clone was found a few times. The chain uses TRBV19 and TRBJ1-5; 7 bases agree with TRBD1. This CDR3 has 15 residues. Germline trimming cut 6 bases from V and 3 bases from J; bases unmatched to any gene: 8. The germline gives CDR1 LNHDA, CDR2 SQIVND (reference sequence). The DNA of the CDR3 is TGTGCCAGTAGCCAGGACAGGACGGACAATCAGCCCCAGCATTTT. Translation: CASSQDRTDNQPQHF.

The chain employs TRBV6-5 and TRBJ2-3; a weak D match, TRBD2 (5 bases). CDR3 length: 13 amino acids. The germline V gene encodes CDR1 MNHEY and CDR2 SVGAGI. The ends were cut back, 2 bases at V and 5 bases at J, with 8 bases in the middle. The CDR3 DNA reads as TGTGCCAGCAGTTACCCGGCGGGAGATACGCAGTATTTT. Encoded protein: CASSYPAGDTQYF.

The rearrangement uses TRBV7-8 and TRBJ2-2; 7 nucleotides agree with TRBD2. The CDR3 sequence is 17 residues long. Germline CDR1 reads SGHVS; CDR2 reads FQNEAQ. V shed 2 bases and J 6 bases; nucleotides not matched to a gene: 12. The CDR3 here is CASSLLGGSRTPGELFF. CDR3 nucleotides: TGTGCCAGCAGCTTACTCGGGGGGTCCCGGACACCCGGGGAGCTGTTTTTT.

The chain couples TRBV2 to TRBJ1-4; TRBD1 matches 7 bases. The CDR3 consists of 15 residues. The V gene end was trimmed by 7 bases and the J gene end by 8 bases; junction bases not matched to a gene: 13. Germline values: CDR1 SNHLY, CDR2 FYNNEI. Here the CDR3 DNA reads TGTGCCAGCACCAGAAGCAGGGGGGTACTGGAAAAACTGTTTTTT. Translation gives CASTRSRGVLEKLFF.

V and J are TRBV14 and TRBJ2-4; 7 positions match TRBD2. CDR1 SGHDN and CDR2 FVKESK come from the germline V gene. With 0 bases clipped from V and 1 base from J, the junction kept 3 bases outside the gene matches. CDR3 size: 16 residues. In nucleotides, the CDR3 is TGTGCCAGCAGCCAAGAGGTCGGGGGGGCCAAAAACATTCAGTACTTC. Protein sequence: CASSQEVGGAKNIQYF. Combining the CDR3 with reference TRBV14 and TRBJ2-4 gives the whole variable domain EAGVTQFPSHSVIEKGQTVTLRCDPISGHDNLYWYRRVMGKEIKFLLHFVKESKQDESGMPNNRFLAERTGGTYSTLKVQPAELEDSGVYFCASSQEVGGAKNIQYFGAGTRLSVL.

The rearrangement uses TRBV4-1 and TRBJ1-6, with 7 bases that match TRBD1. The germline gives CDR1 MGHRA, CDR2 YSYEKL. The length of the CDR3 is 17 residues. Germline trimming cut 0 bases from V and 7 bases from J; bases unmatched to any gene: 9. The CDR3 reads CASSQDRGGTVNSPLHF. The CDR3 DNA is TGCGCCAGCAGCCAAGACCGAGGAGGGACAGTGAATTCACCCCTCCACTTT.

The gene calls are TRBV7-2 and TRBJ2-4; 8 nucleotides agree with TRBD1. V lost 5 bases to trimming and J lost 2 bases; unmatched junction nucleotides: 5. CDR1 is SGHTA, CDR2 FQGNSA, per germline. The CDR3 covers 15 residues. CDR3 nucleotide sequence: TGTGCCAGCAGCATAGGACAGGGTACCAAAAACATTCAGTACTTC. It translates to CASSIGQGTKNIQYF.

The J gene is TRBJ2-3, the V gene TRBV11-2; 8 nucleotides align to TRBD1. The ends lost 5 bases at V and 3 bases at J; junction bases unmatched: 7. The CDR3 is 15 amino acids. From germline, CDR1 is SGHAT and CDR2 FQNNGV. This CDR3 reads CASSQRTGTTDTQYF. CDR3 bases: TGTGCCAGCAGCCAGAGGACAGGGACGACAGATACGCAGTATTTT.

The genes are TRBV12-3 or TRBV12-4 and TRBJ2-7; D is ambiguous. The CDR3 loop spans 13 amino acids. The germline V and J ends were trimmed by 4 bases and 0 bases, with 7 bases remaining between them. The CDR3: CASSSPLSYEQYF. For the CDR3, the DNA is TGTGCCAGCAGTTCCCCCCTCTCCTACGAGCAGTACTTC.

The V gene is TRBV5-4, the J gene TRBJ1-2; 9 positions agree with TRBD1. Germline V gene data show CDR1 as SGHNT and CDR2 as YYREEE (reference sequence). The CDR3 has 13 residues. V shed 7 bases and J 7 bases; nucleotides not matched to a gene: 8. CDR3 residues: CASFQQGAGGYTF. In DNA form, the CDR3 reads TGTGCCAGCTTTCAACAGGGGGCGGGTGGCTACACCTTC.

The chain couples TRBV21-1 to TRBJ2-1; the table assigns TRBD2, which was not confirmed against the DNA. TRBV21-1 constitutes a pseudogene. The length of the CDR3 is 16 residues. CDR3 coding DNA: TGTGCCAGCAGCCCCTCCGAGCGCCGCTCCTACAATGAGCAGTTCTTC. It specifies CASSPSERRSYNEQFF.

The chain recombines TRBV6-1 with TRBJ2-2, with 11 bases lining up with TRBD2. The CDR3 has 14 residues. Trimming cost V 5 bases and J 7 bases; bases outside gene matches: 3. Germline loops: CDR1 MNHNS, CDR2 SASEGT. CDR3 in amino acids: CASSLTSGIGELFF. CDR3 DNA sequence: TGTGCCAGCAGTCTGACTAGCGGGATCGGGGAGCTGTTTTTT.

This clone was seen just once. The chain carries TRBV7-8 and TRBJ2-5; possible D gene TRBD1, 6 bases. The CDR3 has 13 residues. V lost 5 bases to trimming and J lost 5 bases, with 12 bases between them. Germline V gene sequence: CDR1 SGHVS, CDR2 FQNEAQ. CDR3 in amino acids: CASSLGTLETQYF. As DNA, the CDR3 is TGTGCCAGCAGCCTCGGGACATTGGAGACCCAGTACTTC. Combining the CDR3 with reference TRBV7-8 and TRBJ2-5 gives the whole variable domain GAGVSQSPRYKVAKRGQDVALRCDPISGHVSLFWYQQALGQGPEFLTYFQNEAQLDKSGLPSDRFFAERPEGSVSTLKIQRTQQEDSAVYLCASSLGTLETQYFGPGTRLLVL.

The chain's CDR3 is CASSFPSGLKDTEAFF. DNA for the CDR3: TGCGCCAGCAGCTTCCCCTCTGGGCTCAAGGACACTGAAGCTTTCTTT. The chain uses TRBV5-1 and TRBJ1-1; D gene ambiguous. Trimming cost V 2 bases and J 3 bases, with 17 bases left between them. The germline V gene encodes CDR1 SGHRS and CDR2 YFSETQ. This CDR3 has 16 residues.

The chain couples TRBV10-3 to TRBJ2-7; maybe TRBD2 (5 bases). V lost 8 bases to trimming and J lost 6 bases, with 20 bases between them. The CDR3 extends over 14 amino acids. The V gene's germline CDR1 is ENHRY and CDR2 SYGVKD. This chain's CDR3 is CAIGAKGEPSEQYF. The CDR3 DNA reads as TGTGCCATCGGAGCCAAGGGAGAACCTTCCGAGCAGTACTTC.

The chain employs TRBV20-1 and TRBJ2-7; D perhaps matches TRBD2 (6 bases). The CDR3 loop spans 15 amino acids. Germline CDR1 is DFQATT and CDR2 is SNEGSKA (reference sequence). The V end was cut by 3 bases, the J end by 4 bases, with 19 bases between. The DNA for the CDR3 is TGCAGTGCTAGTGTCCGGTCGGGAGTCGGGTACGAGCAGTACTTC. Residues: CSASVRSGVGYEQYF.

This clone was recorded only once. V is TRBV27 and J is TRBJ2-7; perhaps TRBD1 as D (5 bases). The germline V gene has CDR1 MNHEY and CDR2 SMNVEV (reference sequence). V was clipped by 1 base and J by 5 bases, with 15 bases between them. The CDR3 has 15 amino acids. CDR3 protein: CASSLFLGRAHEQYF. CDR3 DNA: TGTGCCAGCAGTTTATTCCTGGGCAGGGCCCACGAGCAGTACTTC.

This rearrangement joins TRBV6-5 to TRBJ2-1; possible D gene TRBD2, 5 bases. The ends were cut back, 2 bases at V and 5 bases at J, with 7 bases in the middle. The CDR3 is 13 amino acids. Germline CDR1 MNHEY, CDR2 SVGAGI. The CDR3 DNA follows: TGTGCCAGCAGTTACGGGGAGAACAATGAGCAGTTCTTC. Amino acid sequence: CASSYGENNEQFF.

The V and J genes are TRBV15 and TRBJ2-5, with TRBD2 identical over 12 bases. Trimming cost V 2 bases and J 2 bases; bases outside gene matches: 3. Germline loops: CDR1 LNHNV, CDR2 YYDKDF (reference sequence). The CDR3 length is 16 residues. The CDR3 DNA is TGTGCCACCAGCAGAACACTAGCGGGGGGTCAAGAGACCCAGTACTTC. Translating gives CATSRTLAGGQETQYF.

This chain connects TRBV5-1 to TRBJ2-2; possible D gene TRBD1, 7 bases. V gave up 3 bases and J gave up 4 bases, with 13 bases separating them. CDR1 is SGHRS, CDR2 YFSETQ, per germline. CDR3 length: 15 residues. In DNA, the CDR3 is TGCGCCAGCAGCTCCCAGGGGGGCGGCACCGGGGAGCTGTTTTTT. This gives the protein CASSSQGGGTGELFF.

The genes are TRBV27 and TRBJ2-7; possible D gene TRBD1, 5 bases. Trimming shortened V by 7 bases and J by 1 base, and 8 bases separated the two germline ends. Germline CDR1 reads MNHEY; CDR2 reads SMNVEV (reference sequence). The CDR3 sequence is 12 residues long. The CDR3, as DNA: TGTGCCAGCATGCAGGGTTCCTACGAGCAGTACTTC. It translates to CASMQGSYEQYF.

This chain links TRBV7-9 with TRBJ2-5; 7 nucleotides match TRBD1. The germline V gene has CDR1 SEHNR and CDR2 FQNEAQ (reference sequence). Unmatched junction bases numbered 10, after V lost 5 bases and J lost 1 base. CDR3 length: 16 residues. In DNA form, the CDR3 reads TGTGCCAGCAGCCCGACAGGGCAAAGCTTCCAAGAGACCCAGTACTTC. Amino acid sequence: CASSPTGQSFQETQYF.

The chain employs TRBV11-2 and TRBJ2-3; TRBD2 is a possible D gene (5 bases). Germline V gives CDR1 SGHAT, CDR2 FQNNGV. V gave up 6 bases and J gave up 0 bases, with 19 bases separating them. The CDR3 length is 17 residues. Here the CDR3 reads CASRSLRPGLSTDTQYF. In DNA form, the CDR3 reads TGTGCCAGCAGATCCCTCCGGCCGGGGTTAAGCACAGATACGCAGTATTTT.

V gene TRBV19 combines with J gene TRBJ1-1; a possible D gene is TRBD1 (6 bases). The germline V and J ends were trimmed by 6 bases and 1 base, with 15 bases remaining between them. The CDR3 spans 15 residues. Looked up from germline, CDR1 is LNHDA and CDR2 is SQIVND (reference sequence). CDR3 DNA sequence: TGTGCCAGTAGCGGGTGGACAGTCGCGAACACTGAAGCTTTCTTT. As protein: CASSGWTVANTEAFF. Based on the CDR3 plus reference TRBV19 and TRBJ1-1, the full variable domain is DGGITQSPKYLFRKEGQNVTLSCEQNLNHDAMYWYRQDPGQGLRLIYYSQIVNDFQKGDIAEGYSVSREKKESFPLTVTSAQKNPTAFYLCASSGWTVANTEAFFGQGTRLTVV.

The count of this clone is one. The CDR3 sequence: CASRRVGGNTEAFF. CDR3 nucleotide sequence: TGTGCCAGCAGGAGGGTTGGTGGCAACACTGAAGCTTTCTTT. V is TRBV6-5 and J is TRBJ1-1; D is unresolved. The V gene lost 6 bases and the J gene lost 2 bases, with 13 bases spanning the gap. Germline CDR1 MNHEY, CDR2 SVGAGI. The CDR3 is 14 residues long.